This TCR beta chain appears in the sequencing data of a study of shared clonotypes between healthy human individuals. Method: immunoSEQ multiplex PCR; TCRdb's copy keeps in-frame clones and lacks some. The sample shows some 1.5 million clones, nearly 99% of them seen only once. Study outcomes and limitations: Among donors, clonotype sharing was expected to be affected by sequencing depth.

Comment on this clone: Its antigen remains unknown.

Germline CDR1 reads MGHRA; CDR2 reads YSYEKL. Trimming left V 3 bases short and J 1 base short, with 13 bases between. CDR3 length: 15 residues. The sequence was obtained from a man aged 30 to 45 in good health. The chain has TRBV4-1 and TRBJ2-7, with D perhaps TRBD1 (7 bases). Material: naive CD4+ T cells sorted from blood. Subset reported: CD45RA+ positively selected. DNA for the CDR3: TGCGCCAGCAGCCATACGCGGGACAGTTCCTACGAGCAGTACTTC. Translated: CASSHTRDSSYEQYF.